The clone carrying this T cell receptor (beta chain) was detected ten times or more. No antigen is known for it. This sample stems from a study of T cells in Graves' hyperthyroidism and ophthalmopathy. About the research overall: Before treatment of any kind, peripheral blood was taken at initial diagnosis.

Study-wide results and limits: Clonotypes that were expanded in thyroid above 0.001 mostly appeared in blood too.

Pregnant or lactating patients were excluded, as were those with uncontrolled infection or other autoimmune disease. Clinical symptoms, serum thyroxine, TRAb, thyroid ultrasound and orbital computed tomography informed diagnoses. CDR3 length equals 15 residues. CDR1 and CDR2 (germline): DFQATT, SNEGSKA (reference sequence). V lost 1 base and J lost 1; bases outside the gene matches: 3. RNA transcripts served as the template for amplifying TCR beta CDR3 regions. HTBI primers were used for first-round RT-PCR of the TCR CDR3. Using its own MiXCR run on the multiplex PCR reads, TCRdb lists one record per CDR3 protein. The sample lists under 300,000 distinct CDR3 sequences, 12% to 15% seen once, with around 31% in the top ten.

Sequences were obtained from blood. The chain couples TRBV20-1 to TRBJ2-3; TRBD1 aligns across 9 bases. This sequence was found in a woman aged 50 to 65 with Graves' hyperthyroidism that later progressed to Graves' ophthalmopathy. The CDR3 loop reads CSARVRTGGTDTQYF. In nucleotides, the CDR3 is TGCAGTGCTAGAGTCCGGACAGGGGGCACAGATACGCAGTATTTT.